A single sample is the source of the 3 T cell receptor beta chains below, sequenced in a study of beta chain features in type 1 diabetes. The isolated RNA, all of it, was reverse transcribed, so expressed TCRB transcripts were what got sequenced. Sequencing was performed with immunoSEQ multiplex PCR; in TCRdb, only in-frame clones are kept and a portion is missing. Of hundreds of thousands of clones listed, over 11% are singletons. General study results and limits: In every one of the four CD4+ subsets, TCRB CDR3s were moderately but significantly shorter in Type 1 diabetes patients.

For these receptors, no antigen is known. The sample comprised naive CD4+ T cells from blood. The receptors here all came from a man aged 18 to 35 with type 1 diabetes.

This chain uses TRBV11-2 with TRBJ2-1; maybe TRBD2 (6 bases). The V end was cut by 4 bases, the J end by 3 bases, with 10 bases between. Germline V gene sequence: CDR1 SGHAT, CDR2 FQNNGV. The CDR3 is made up of 14 amino acids. DNA of the CDR3: TGTGCCAGCAGCTCACCGGGAGACTACAATGAGCAGTTCTTC. This codes for CASSSPGDYNEQFF.

This clone was counted between two and nine times. The rearrangement links TRBV30 to TRBJ1-6; no clear D. The CDR3 totals 11 residues. The V end was cut by 2 bases, the J end by 14 bases, with 10 bases between. The germline gives CDR1 GTSNPN, CDR2 SVGIG (reference sequence). CDR3 sequence reads: CAWSYPRTLHF. The DNA for the CDR3 is TGTGCCTGGAGTTACCCACGGACCCTCCACTTT.

The J gene is TRBJ2-2, the V gene TRBV14; 7 bases match TRBD1. CDR3 length equals 19 residues. Germline V gene sequence: CDR1 SGHDN, CDR2 FVKESK. J lost 0 bases, V lost 5 bases, and 15 bases had no gene match. CDR3 sequence: CASSKHRRLQGPNTGELFF. In DNA form, the CDR3 reads TGTGCCAGCAGCAAACACCGGAGGTTACAGGGGCCGAACACCGGGGAGCTGTTTTTT.